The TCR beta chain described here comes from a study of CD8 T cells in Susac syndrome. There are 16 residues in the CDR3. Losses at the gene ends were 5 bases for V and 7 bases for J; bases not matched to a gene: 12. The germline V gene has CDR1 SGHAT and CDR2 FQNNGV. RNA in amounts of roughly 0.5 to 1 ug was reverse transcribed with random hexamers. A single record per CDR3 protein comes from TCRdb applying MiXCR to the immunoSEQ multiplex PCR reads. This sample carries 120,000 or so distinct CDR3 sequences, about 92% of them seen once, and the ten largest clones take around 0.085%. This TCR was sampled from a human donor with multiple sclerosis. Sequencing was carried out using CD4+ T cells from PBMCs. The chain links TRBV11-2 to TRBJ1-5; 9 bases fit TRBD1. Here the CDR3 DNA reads TGTGCCAGCAGCCCAAGGGACACAGGGGGCAGCCAGCCCCAGCATTTT. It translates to CASSPRDTGGSQPQHF.